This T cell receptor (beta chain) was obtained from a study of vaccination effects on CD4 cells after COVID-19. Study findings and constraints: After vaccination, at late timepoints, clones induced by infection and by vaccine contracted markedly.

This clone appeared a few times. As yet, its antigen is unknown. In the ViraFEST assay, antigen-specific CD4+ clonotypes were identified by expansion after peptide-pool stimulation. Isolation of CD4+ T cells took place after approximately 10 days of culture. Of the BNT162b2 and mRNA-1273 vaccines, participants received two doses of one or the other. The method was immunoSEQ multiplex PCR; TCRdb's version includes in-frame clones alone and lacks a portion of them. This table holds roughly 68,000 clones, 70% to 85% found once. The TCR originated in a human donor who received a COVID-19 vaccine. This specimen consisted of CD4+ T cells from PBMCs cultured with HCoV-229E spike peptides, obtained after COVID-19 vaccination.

The CDR3 is CASSSPNQPQHF. CDR3 coding DNA: TGTGCCAGCAGCTCTCCTAATCAGCCCCAGCATTTT. This sequence joins TRBV5-8 and TRBJ1-5; D remains unclear. From germline, CDR1 is SGHTS and CDR2 YDEGEE. Trimming took off 3 bases at V and 4 bases at J, with 5 bases between the two ends. This CDR3 is built from 12 residues.